This record looks at one T cell receptor (beta chain) sequence and its context. Its binding antigen is unknown. The input lacks base qualities; no much larger clone sits a single base away. This record comes from a study of blood T cell repertoires in COVID-19 (dated by TCRdb to 2018 to 2021). Looking at the study overall: The collaborator samples originated in the United States, Italy and Spain and spanned the acute and convalescent phases of COVID-19. The repertoires were released in a freely available public database intended as a resource for research on the immune response to SARS-CoV-2. The samples were drawn from two sources: the first 160 participants of the ongoing ImmuneRACE study, and fewer than 1,500 subjects contributed by 6 global collaborators. The dataset comprised deeply sampled blood TCRbeta repertoires from subjects exposed to, actively infected with, or recovered from COVID-19. Where available, HLA class I and class II types were obtained from metadata supplied by the sample provider rather than from assay-based typing. Nearly every sample came with metadata listing a de-identified subject ID, COVID-19 status, age in years and sex. The material from the prospective study consisted of cDNA or gDNA derived from T cells, B-cell-depleted T cells, or PBMCs.

The investigation overall reported the following: The amount of clinical and demographic metadata varied by source and participant and was provided uncurated.

From the germline V gene, CDR1 is LGHNA and CDR2 is YNFKEQ. Its CDR3 holds 14 amino acids, cysteine through phenylalanine. Left in the record is the CDR3 DNA by itself, 42 bases read in frame from the first base. V is shortened by 3 bases, J by 5 bases, and the region joining them spans 11 bases. TCRbeta CDR3 regions were amplified from genomic DNA using the immunoSEQ Assay, a bias-controlled multiplex PCR. Per the authors' processing: Within the assay, amplification of reference gene primers was used to estimate how many nucleated cells each sample contained. To quantify the absolute abundance of each unique TCRbeta CDR3 rearrangement, sequence reads were collapsed and filtered. For each sample, productive Simpson clonality was calculated as the square root of Simpson's diversity index over productive rearrangements. The source is immuneACCESS, and TCRdb retained only in-frame sequences with V and J called. Part of the clones is not carried over; for the studies checked, unresolved V genes explain less than half of this, and the remainder is unexplained. The D gene and trimming were derived from the DNA, and the V and J assignments and clone size from that table. This sample holds about 300,000 clones; 88% were observed only once. Jointly, the top ten make up less than 10% of the sample.

The collaborating institutions used their own protocols to collect whole blood in K2EDTA tubes. For TCRbeta analysis, collaborators shipped samples in one of three forms: frozen whole blood, isolated PBMCs, or DNA extracted from either of those sample types. Here the chain combines TRBV4-2 and TRBJ1-5, and possibly TRBD1, on 5 matching bases. The sequenced sample consisted of peripheral blood. The receptor was isolated from a man younger than 35 with active or convalescent COVID-19. Here the CDR3 is given as CASSHAAGYQPQHF. The DNA reads TGTGCCAGCAGCCACGCTGCAGGGTATCAGCCCCAGCATTTT.